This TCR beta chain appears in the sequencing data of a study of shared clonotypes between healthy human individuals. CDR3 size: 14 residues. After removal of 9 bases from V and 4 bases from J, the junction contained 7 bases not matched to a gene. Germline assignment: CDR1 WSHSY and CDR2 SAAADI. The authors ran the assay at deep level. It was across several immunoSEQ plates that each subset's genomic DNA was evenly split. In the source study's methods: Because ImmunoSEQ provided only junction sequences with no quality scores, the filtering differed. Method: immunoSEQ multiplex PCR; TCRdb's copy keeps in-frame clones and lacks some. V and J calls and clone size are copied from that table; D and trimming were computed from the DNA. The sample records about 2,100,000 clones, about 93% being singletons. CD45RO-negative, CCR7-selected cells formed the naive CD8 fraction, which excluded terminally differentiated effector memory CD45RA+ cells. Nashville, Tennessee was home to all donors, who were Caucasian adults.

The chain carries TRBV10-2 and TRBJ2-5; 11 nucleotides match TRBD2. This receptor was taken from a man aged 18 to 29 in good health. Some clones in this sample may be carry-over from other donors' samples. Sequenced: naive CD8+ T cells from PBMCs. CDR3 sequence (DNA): TGCGCCAGTAGCGGGAGGGCCCATCCAGAGACCCAGTACTTC. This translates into CASSGRAHPETQYF.